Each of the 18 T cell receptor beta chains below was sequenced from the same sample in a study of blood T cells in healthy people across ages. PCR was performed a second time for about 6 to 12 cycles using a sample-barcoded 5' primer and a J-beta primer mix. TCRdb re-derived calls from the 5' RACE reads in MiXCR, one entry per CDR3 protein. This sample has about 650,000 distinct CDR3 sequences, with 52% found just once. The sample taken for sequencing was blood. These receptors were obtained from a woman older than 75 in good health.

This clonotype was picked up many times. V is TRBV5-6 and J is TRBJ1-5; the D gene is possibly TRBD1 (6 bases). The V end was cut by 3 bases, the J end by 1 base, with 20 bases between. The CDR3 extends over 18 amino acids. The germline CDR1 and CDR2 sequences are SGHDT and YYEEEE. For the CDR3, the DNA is TGTGCCAGCAGCTCTTGGGTCGACAGGCCGGGGAGCAATCAGCCCCAGCATTTT. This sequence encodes CASSSWVDRPGSNQPQHF.

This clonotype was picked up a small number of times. In DNA, the CDR3 is TGTGCCAGCAGCTTACCAGGAGGGACTAGCAGGGTCCTTCCAGATACGCAGTATTTT. As protein: CASSLPGGTSRVLPDTQYF. The chain carries TRBV7-9 and TRBJ2-3, with 9 bases fitting TRBD2. The CDR3 is 19 residues long. V lost 2 bases to trimming and J lost 4 bases; unmatched junction nucleotides: 16. The germline gives CDR1 SEHNR, CDR2 FQNEAQ (reference sequence).

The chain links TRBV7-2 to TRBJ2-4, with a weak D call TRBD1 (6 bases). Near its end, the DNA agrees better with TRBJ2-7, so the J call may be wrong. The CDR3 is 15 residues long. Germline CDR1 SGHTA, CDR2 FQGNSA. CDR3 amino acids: CASSLATQGTYEQYF. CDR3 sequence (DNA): TGTGCCAGCAGCTTAGCCACACAGGGTACCTACGAGCAGTACTTC.

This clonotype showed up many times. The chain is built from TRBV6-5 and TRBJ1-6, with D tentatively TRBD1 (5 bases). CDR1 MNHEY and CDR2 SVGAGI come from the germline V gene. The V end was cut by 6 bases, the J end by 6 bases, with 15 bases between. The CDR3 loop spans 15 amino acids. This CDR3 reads CASSNSRDGNSPLHF. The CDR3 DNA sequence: TGTGCCAGCAGCAACTCCCGGGACGGTAATTCACCCCTCCACTTT.

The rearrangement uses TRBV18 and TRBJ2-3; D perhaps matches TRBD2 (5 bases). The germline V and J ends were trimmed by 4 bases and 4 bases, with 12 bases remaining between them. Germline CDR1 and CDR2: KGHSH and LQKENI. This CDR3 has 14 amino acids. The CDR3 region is CASSRKTGADTQYF. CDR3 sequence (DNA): TGTGCCAGCTCACGGAAGACCGGGGCAGATACGCAGTATTTT.

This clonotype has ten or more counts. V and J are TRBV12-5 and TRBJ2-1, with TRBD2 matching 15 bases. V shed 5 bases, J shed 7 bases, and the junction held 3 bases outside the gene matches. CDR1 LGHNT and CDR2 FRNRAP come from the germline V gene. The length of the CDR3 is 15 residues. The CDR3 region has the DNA TGTGCTAGTGGTCTTGGGACTAGCGGGAGGAATGAGCAGTTCTTC. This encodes CASGLGTSGRNEQFF.

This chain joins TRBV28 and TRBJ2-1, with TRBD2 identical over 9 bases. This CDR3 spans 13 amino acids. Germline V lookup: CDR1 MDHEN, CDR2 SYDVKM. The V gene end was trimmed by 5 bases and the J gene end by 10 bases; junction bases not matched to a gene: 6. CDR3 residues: CASSKGLAREQFF. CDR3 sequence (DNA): TGTGCCAGCAGTAAGGGACTAGCTCGGGAGCAGTTCTTC.

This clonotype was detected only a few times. In DNA, the CDR3 is TGTGCCAGCAGCGCCCCCGCAGGGAACACCGGGGAGCTGTTTTTT. Translating gives CASSAPAGNTGELFF. The chain carries TRBV9 and TRBJ2-2; no clear D gene. CDR3 length: 15 residues. V was clipped by 3 bases and J by 1 base, with 10 bases between them. The germline V gene has CDR1 SGDLS and CDR2 YYNGEE.

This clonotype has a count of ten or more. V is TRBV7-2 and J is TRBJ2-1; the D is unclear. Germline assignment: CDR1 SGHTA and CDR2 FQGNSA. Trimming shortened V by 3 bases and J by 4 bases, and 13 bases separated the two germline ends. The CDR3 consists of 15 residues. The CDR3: CASSLAPNSYNEQFF. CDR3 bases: TGTGCCAGCAGCTTGGCCCCCAACAGTTACAATGAGCAGTTCTTC.

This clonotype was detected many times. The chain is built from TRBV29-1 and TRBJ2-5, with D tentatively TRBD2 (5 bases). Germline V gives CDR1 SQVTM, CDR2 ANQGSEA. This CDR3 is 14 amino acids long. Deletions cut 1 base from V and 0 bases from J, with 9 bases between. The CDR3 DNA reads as TGCAGCGTTGAAGGCGGGTTCTACCAAGAGACCCAGTACTTC. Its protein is CSVEGGFYQETQYF.

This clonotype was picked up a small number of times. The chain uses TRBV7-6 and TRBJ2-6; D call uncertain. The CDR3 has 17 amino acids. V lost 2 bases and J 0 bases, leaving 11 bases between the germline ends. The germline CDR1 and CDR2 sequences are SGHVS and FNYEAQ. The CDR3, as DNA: TGTGCCAGCAGCTTAACACCTACAGTCTCTGGGGCCAACGTCCTGACTTTC. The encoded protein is CASSLTPTVSGANVLTF.

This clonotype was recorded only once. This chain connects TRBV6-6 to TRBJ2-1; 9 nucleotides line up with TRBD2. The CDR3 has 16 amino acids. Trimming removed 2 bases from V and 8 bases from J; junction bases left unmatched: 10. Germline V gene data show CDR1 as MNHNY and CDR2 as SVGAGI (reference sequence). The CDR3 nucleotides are TGTGCCAGCAGTTACGACCGCGGGGGGGCCTTGGATGAGCAGTTCTTC. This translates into CASSYDRGGALDEQFF.

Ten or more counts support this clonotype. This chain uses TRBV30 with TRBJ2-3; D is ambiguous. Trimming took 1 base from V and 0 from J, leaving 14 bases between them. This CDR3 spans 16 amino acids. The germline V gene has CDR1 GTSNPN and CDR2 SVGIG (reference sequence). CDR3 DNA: TGTGCCTGGAGTGAGGGTCTCACGCCTAGCACAGATACGCAGTATTTT. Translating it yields CAWSEGLTPSTDTQYF.

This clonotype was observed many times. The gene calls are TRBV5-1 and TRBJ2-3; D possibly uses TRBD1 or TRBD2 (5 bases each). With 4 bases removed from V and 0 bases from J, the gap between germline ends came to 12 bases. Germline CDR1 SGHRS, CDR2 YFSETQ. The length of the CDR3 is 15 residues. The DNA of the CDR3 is TGCGCCAGCAGCCGGTGGGGGTCTAGCACAGATACGCAGTATTTT. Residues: CASSRWGSSTDTQYF.

CDR3: CASSGLGHTEAFF. DNA of the CDR3: TGTGCCAGCAGTGGATTAGGGCACACTGAAGCTTTCTTT. The chain joins TRBV2 to TRBJ1-1; unclear D gene. V was shortened by 4 bases and J by 3 bases, with 9 bases between the two germline ends. The length of the CDR3 is 13 residues. Germline assignment: CDR1 SNHLY and CDR2 FYNNEI.

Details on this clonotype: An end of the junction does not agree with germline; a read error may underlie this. Here the CDR3 reads CASSLVNLNTEAFF. The CDR3 DNA is TGCGCCAGCAGTTTAGTAAACCTGAACACTGAAGCTTTCTTT. The V gene is TRBV6-2 or TRBV6-3, the J gene TRBJ1-1; D ambiguous. This CDR3 region has 14 residues. CDR1 is MNHEY and CDR2 is SVGEGT in the germline V gene.

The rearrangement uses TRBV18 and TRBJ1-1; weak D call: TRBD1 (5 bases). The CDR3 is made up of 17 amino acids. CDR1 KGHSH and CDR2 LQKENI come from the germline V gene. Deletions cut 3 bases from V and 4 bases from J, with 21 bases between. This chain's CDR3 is CASSPLGLNAGGTEAFF. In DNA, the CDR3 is TGTGCCAGCTCACCGTTAGGCCTAAATGCCGGGGGCACTGAAGCTTTCTTT.

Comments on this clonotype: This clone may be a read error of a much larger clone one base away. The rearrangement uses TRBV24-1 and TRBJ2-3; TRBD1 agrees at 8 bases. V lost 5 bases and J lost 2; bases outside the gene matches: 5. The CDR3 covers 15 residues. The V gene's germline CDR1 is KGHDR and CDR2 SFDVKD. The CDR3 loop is CATSAGGRFTDTQYF. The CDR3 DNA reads TGTGCCACCAGTGCAGGGGGCAGATTCACAGATACGCAGTATTTT.